This T cell receptor (beta chain) came from a study of T cells in Graves' hyperthyroidism and ophthalmopathy. Across the whole study: Sampling of peripheral blood happened at initial diagnosis, prior to any treatment. Study outcomes and limitations: Ophthalmopathy got predicted by the model a median 6.5 months before its onset.

When ophthalmopathy did not progress within 18 months, Graves' hyperthyroidism was considered stable. Many counts were recorded for this clonotype. The antigen is undetermined. The germline V and J ends were trimmed by 6 bases and 0 bases, with 12 bases remaining between them. CDR1 MNHNS and CDR2 SASEGT come from the germline V gene. The CDR3 is 14 amino acids. There were TCR beta CDR3 regions amplified from RNA transcripts. TCR CDR3 regions were first amplified by RT-PCR with HTBI primers. TCRdb called the multiplex PCR reads again in MiXCR, with one record for every CDR3 protein. The table lists about 200,000 distinct CDR3 sequences, roughly 18% of them singletons.

Sample: blood. This chain connects TRBV6-1 to TRBJ2-7; D is possibly TRBD1 (5 bases). This receptor was taken from a middle-aged man with Graves' hyperthyroidism. The CDR3: CASRWGRSSYEQYF. DNA of the CDR3: TGTGCCAGCAGATGGGGCAGGAGCTCCTACGAGCAGTACTTC.